This T cell receptor (beta chain) was captured by sequencing in a study of neoadjuvant nivolumab and ipilimumab in lung cancer. Study outcomes and limitations: Resected tumors had greater TCR richness and clonality than uninvolved lung.

Here immunoSEQ multiplex PCR was the method, and the copy in TCRdb shows in-frame clones only, minus some. The sample records 39,000 or so clones, approximately 92% being singletons. Unmatched junction bases numbered 4, after V lost 6 bases and J lost 1 base. CDR3 size: 15 residues. The V gene's germline CDR1 is MNHNS and CDR2 SASEGT. Comment on this clone: Its antigen is not known.

This specimen was peripheral blood, taken before neoadjuvant nivolumab, alone or with ipilimumab. The chain employs TRBV6-1 and TRBJ2-7; TRBD2 aligns across 12 bases. The receptor's source is an adult with non-small cell lung cancer. The CDR3 region is CASRGLAGGSYEQYF. CDR3 in DNA: TGTGCCAGCAGAGGGCTAGCGGGAGGGTCCTACGAGCAGTACTTC.